This record concerns one T cell receptor beta chain sequence. The data were taken from a study of blood T cell repertoires in COVID-19. Study-wide background: PBMCs, B-cell-depleted T cells, or T cells were the source of the cDNA or gDNA that made up the material.

Per the original data handling: Reference gene primer amplification gave nucleated cell count estimates. Repertoires were generated with immunoSEQ multiplex PCR, while TCRdb's copy carries only in-frame clones and drops some. That table supplies the V and J calls and clone size; D and trimming were determined from the DNA. Among some 190,000 clones listed, approximately 85% were seen once. This CDR3 contains 14 residues. Trimming pared 3 bases from V and 1 base from J, leaving 7 bases between. Germline CDR1 and CDR2: MGHRA and YSYEKL. The chain combines TRBV4-1 with TRBJ1-5; unclear D gene. The sample was peripheral blood. This receptor was identified in a man aged 55 to 70 with acute or convalescent COVID-19. CDR3 region: CASSHLPSNQPQHF. The CDR3 DNA reads as TGCGCCAGCAGCCATCTCCCCAGCAATCAGCCCCAGCATTTT.